This paragraph covers one T cell receptor beta chain sequence. The data derive from a study of blood T cell repertoires in COVID-19. Whole-study context: Some COVID-19 samples were acute and others convalescent; all came from the United States, Italy and Spain. Nucleic acid was either cDNA or gDNA, and it came from T cells, B-cell-depleted T cells, or PBMCs.

Germline V gene data show CDR1 as SGHNT and CDR2 as YYREEE (reference sequence). The CDR3 runs to 15 residues. V was cut by 2 bases and J by 6 bases, with 12 bases left in between. Per the original methods: Amplification of reference gene primers was used by the study to estimate nucleated cell counts. TCRdb's copy holds only in-frame clones and misses some; the assay was immunoSEQ multiplex PCR. D and trimming were read from the DNA, whereas the V and J calls and clone size are those reported in that table. The table records around 190,000 clones, approximately 80% of them present only once. The sample was peripheral blood. This TCR derives from a human donor in a cohort sampled during active COVID-19. V is TRBV5-4 and J is TRBJ1-6; no clear D gene. The CDR3 region has the DNA TGTGCCAGCAGCTTAAGCAACCACCCTAATTCACCCCTCCACTTT. It encodes CASSLSNHPNSPLHF. The variable domain in full, with the rest retrieved from reference TRBV5-4 and TRBJ1-6, is ETGVTQSPTHLIKTRGQQVTLRCSSQSGHNTVSWYQQALGQGPQFIFQYYREEENGRGNFPPRFSGLQFPNYSSELNVNALELDDSALYLCASSLSNHPNSPLHFGNGTRLTVT.